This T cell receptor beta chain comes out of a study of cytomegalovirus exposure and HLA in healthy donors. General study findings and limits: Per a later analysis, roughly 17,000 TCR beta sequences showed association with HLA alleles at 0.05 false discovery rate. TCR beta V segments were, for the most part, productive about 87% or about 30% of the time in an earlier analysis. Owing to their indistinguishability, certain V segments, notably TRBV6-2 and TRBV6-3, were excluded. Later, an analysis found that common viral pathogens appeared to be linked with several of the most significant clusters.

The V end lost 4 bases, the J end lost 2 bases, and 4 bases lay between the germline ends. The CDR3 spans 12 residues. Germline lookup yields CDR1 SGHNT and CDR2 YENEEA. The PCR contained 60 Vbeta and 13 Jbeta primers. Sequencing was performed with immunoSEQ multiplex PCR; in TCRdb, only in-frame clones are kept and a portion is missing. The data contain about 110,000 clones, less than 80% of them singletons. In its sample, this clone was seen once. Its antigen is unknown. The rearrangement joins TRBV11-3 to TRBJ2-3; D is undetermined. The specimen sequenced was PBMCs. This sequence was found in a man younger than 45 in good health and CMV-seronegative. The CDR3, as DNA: TGTGCCAGCAGCTCCCTCACAGATACGCAGTATTTT. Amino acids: CASSSLTDTQYF.